This TCR beta chain emerged from a study of persistence of HIV-infected CD4 T cells. Cells were stimulated nonspecifically with anti-CD3/anti-CD28 magnetic beads. Sorting of responding CD4+ T cells relied on upregulated CD40 ligand together with CD69. These HIV-1-infected adults initiated suppressive ART in chronic infection. V shed 8 bases and J shed 8 bases, with 7 bases lying between them. Germline CDR1 reads MNHNY; CDR2 reads SVGAGI (reference sequence). The CDR3 covers 10 residues. The immunoSEQ assay was version 4, run in survey mode. The table came from immunoSEQ multiplex PCR; TCRdb's copy has only in-frame clones and leaves some out. The sample lists about 46,000 clones, more than 80% occurring once. On this clone itself: The antigen is undetermined.

The sequence was obtained from an adult woman with HIV who was CMV-seropositive. This sequence joins TRBV6-6 and TRBJ2-1; D assignment may be TRBD1 or TRBD2 (5 bases each). The source was CD4+ T cells sorted from PBMCs after roughly 18-hour stimulation, collected from a patient who received antiretroviral therapy. The CDR3 reads CASRGDEQFF. Written as DNA, the CDR3 is TGTGCCAGCCGGGGCGATGAGCAGTTCTTC.